The clone carrying this T cell receptor (beta chain) was recorded once. TCRdb reprocessed the RT-PCR reads with MiXCR, giving one entry per CDR3 protein. The sample includes 800,000 to 1,000,000 distinct CDR3 sequences, more than 15% seen only once; the top ten take 5% to 6.5%. The sample is drawn from a study of patients and donors after allogeneic stem cell transplantation. The CDR3 covers 14 residues. Germline V gene lookup returns CDR1 SNHLY and CDR2 FYNNEI. V lost 4 bases, J lost 0 bases, and 9 bases lay in between. This chain uses TRBV2 with TRBJ2-5; D is unclear. This TCR was sampled from a human donor who was either an allogeneic HSCT recipient or a stem cell or donor lymphocyte infusion donor (not recorded which). It is not recorded whose cells these are; they may come from a transplant donor. The specimen sequenced was blood, either unsorted or a sorted T cell fraction (not recorded which). CDR3 coding DNA: TGTGCCAGCAGTGGTTGGCAGTACCAAGAGACCCAGTACTTC. Its translation: CASSGWQYQETQYF.